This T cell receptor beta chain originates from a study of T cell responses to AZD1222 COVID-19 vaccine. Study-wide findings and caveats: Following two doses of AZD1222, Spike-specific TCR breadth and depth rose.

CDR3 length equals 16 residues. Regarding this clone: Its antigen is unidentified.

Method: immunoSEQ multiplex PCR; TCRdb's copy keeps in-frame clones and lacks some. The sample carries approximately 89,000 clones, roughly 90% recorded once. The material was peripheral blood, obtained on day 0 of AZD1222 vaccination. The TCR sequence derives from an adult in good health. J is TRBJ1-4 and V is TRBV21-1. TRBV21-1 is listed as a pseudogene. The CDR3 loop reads CASSKVPAATNEKLFF. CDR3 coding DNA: TGTGCCAGCAGCAAAGTACCAGCAGCAACTAATGAAAAACTGTTTTTT.